A single T cell receptor (beta chain) is shown here with its context. Its ends do not fully match the called genes, so a read error is possible. The record originates from a study of blood T cells in healthy people across ages. It was with a sample-barcoded 5' primer and a J-beta primer mix that a second PCR of about 7 to 12 cycles was run. TCRdb processed the 5' RACE reads anew with MiXCR; each CDR3 protein has one entry. The sample shows fewer than 2,000,000 distinct CDR3 sequences, roughly 30% of them seen only once. Each donor supplied 8 to 10 milliliters of peripheral blood. This CDR3 contains 18 residues. Germline V gene data show CDR1 as DFQATT and CDR2 as SNEGSKA (reference sequence).

The rearrangement joins TRBV20-1 to TRBJ1-6; D is unresolved. The source of this sequence is a woman in her 30s in good health. The sample was blood. DNA of the CDR3: TGCAGTGCTCCCCTCGGACGGAGGTATAGGGAAGAAAGTTCATCCCTCCACTTT. Protein sequence: CSAPLGRRYREESSSLHF.